The rows below give T cell receptor beta chains drawn from one sample of a study of CD8 T cells in Susac syndrome. TCRdb passed the immunoSEQ multiplex PCR reads through MiXCR, listing each CDR3 protein once. Here the sample spans about 83,000 distinct CDR3 sequences, roughly 96% being singletons. Sequencing was carried out using CD8+ T cells from PBMCs. These TCRs come from a human donor with Susac syndrome. Each CDR3 is given with its conserved first and last residue. A D gene is named only where the DNA matches it firmly. For some rows the clone size is stated as once, few or many, or as a class when expanded; others skip it.

d_gene	abundance	j_gene	v_gene	CDR3aa	CDR3nt
.	.	TRBJ2-6	TRBV29-1	CSVEGASGANVLTF	TGCAGCGTGGAGGGGGCCTCTGGGGCCAACGTCCTGACTTTC
.	.	TRBJ1-1	TRBV2	CAMQGRDITVGTEAFF	TGTGCCATGCAGGGGAGGGACATCACGGTTGGGACTGAAGCTTTCTTT
.	.	TRBJ2-6	TRBV6-5	CASSSLWDGGAGANVLTF	TGTGCCAGCAGTTCCCTCTGGGACGGCGGGGCCGGGGCCAACGTCCTGACTTTC
.	.	TRBJ2-1	TRBV9	CASSPQPNEQFF	TGTGCCAGCAGCCCACAACCCAATGAGCAGTTCTTC
.	.	TRBJ2-6	TRBV15	CATSSPGGAGANVLTF	TGTGCCACCAGCAGCCCCGGAGGGGCTGGGGCCAACGTCCTGACTTTC
.	.	TRBJ2-1	TRBV30	CALDNEQFF	TGTGCCCTGGACAATGAGCAGTTCTTC
.	.	TRBJ1-4	TRBV13	CASSWGNEKLFF	TGTGCCAGCAGCTGGGGTAATGAAAAACTGTTTTTT
.	.	TRBJ2-3	TRBV14	CASSQDWQVTDTQYF	TGTGCCAGCAGCCAAGATTGGCAGGTCACAGATACGCAGTATTTT
.	.	TRBJ2-7	TRBV20-1	CSAGLPSSYEQYF	TGCAGTGCTGGACTACCTTCCTCCTACGAGCAGTACTTC
.	.	TRBJ2-1	TRBV24-1	CATSDLRGWEQFF	TGTGCCACCAGTGATTTAAGGGGATGGGAGCAGTTCTTC
.	.	TRBJ2-1	TRBV29-1	CSAPGTDYNEQFF	TGCAGCGCCCCGGGGACGGACTACAATGAGCAGTTCTTC
TRBD2	once	TRBJ2-2	TRBV19	CASSIYGGDTGELFF	TGTGCCAGTAGTATCTACGGGGGGGACACCGGGGAGCTGTTTTTT
TRBD1	.	TRBJ1-2	TRBV15	CATSRDRGENGYTF	TGTGCCACCAGCCGCGACAGGGGGGAGAATGGCTACACCTTC
.	.	TRBJ2-7	TRBV20-1	CSARRRNNYEQYF	TGCAGTGCTAGGAGGAGGAACAACTACGAGCAGTACTTC
.	.	TRBJ2-1	TRBV28	CASRDSVSNYNEQFF	TGTGCCAGCAGGGATAGCGTCAGTAACTACAATGAGCAGTTCTTC
TRBD2	.	TRBJ2-1	TRBV29-1	CSVETSGRYNEQFF	TGCAGCGTTGAAACTAGCGGGAGATACAATGAGCAGTTCTTC
TRBD2	.	TRBJ2-2	TRBV15	CATSRERDGIGGGAQTGELFF	TGTGCCACCAGCAGAGAACGGGATGGGATTGGCGGGGGGGCACAGACCGGGGAGCTGTTTTTT
.	.	TRBJ2-1	TRBV29-1	CSVEGVQAPTVYNEQFF	TGCAGCGTTGAAGGGGTACAGGCCCCCACCGTATACAATGAGCAGTTCTTC
TRBD2	.	TRBJ2-7	TRBV3-1	CASSQRDYSYEQYF	TGTGCCAGCAGCCAACGGGACTATTCCTACGAGCAGTACTTC